These 27 T cell receptor beta chains came from one sample sequenced in a study of cytomegalovirus exposure and HLA in healthy donors. Data came from immunoSEQ multiplex PCR; TCRdb stores just in-frame clones and leaves some out. The table lists about 120,000 clones, roughly 84% of them singletons. Sequenced sample: PBMCs. The receptors shown here come from a woman aged 30 to 39 in good health and CMV-seronegative.

The CDR3 bases are TGTGCCAGCAGCCCCCGGGGGGCGGGCTTTGAGCAGTACTTC. Translation gives CASSPRGAGFEQYF. This chain joins TRBV6-5 and TRBJ2-7; D may be TRBD2 (7 bases). Per germline, CDR1 MNHEY and CDR2 SVGAGI. This CDR3 region has 14 residues. Trimming pared 6 bases from V and 7 bases from J, leaving 19 bases between.

The chain combines TRBV14 with TRBJ1-1, with TRBD1 as a possible D gene (6 bases). V lost 0 bases, J lost 1 base, and 9 bases lay in between. Per germline, CDR1 SGHDN and CDR2 FVKESK. The CDR3 consists of 15 residues. The CDR3 sequence is CASSQERTANTEAFF. The CDR3 region has the DNA TGTGCCAGCAGCCAAGAAAGGACAGCGAACACTGAAGCTTTCTTT.

This rearrangement joins TRBV10-3 to TRBJ2-7, with 11 bases identical to TRBD2. There are 15 residues in the CDR3. The trim removed 7 bases at V and 4 bases at J, leaving 9 bases unmatched. From germline, CDR1 is ENHRY and CDR2 SYGVKD. CDR3 sequence reads: CAITPPLAGGYEQYF. CDR3 sequence (DNA): TGTGCCATCACCCCCCCCCTAGCGGGGGGATACGAGCAGTACTTC.

The chain carries TRBV6-6 and TRBJ2-7, with 7 positions matching TRBD1. The junction had 14 bases not matched to a gene; V was cut back by 3 bases and J by 6 bases. CDR1 and CDR2 (germline): MNHNY, SVGAGI (reference sequence). The CDR3 runs to 16 residues. The CDR3 sequence is CASSYFKSTGDSEQYF. The CDR3 region has the DNA TGTGCCAGCAGTTATTTTAAGTCCACAGGGGATTCCGAGCAGTACTTC.

This chain links TRBV11-2 with TRBJ1-6; 8 bases agree with TRBD1. This CDR3 contains 14 residues. J was trimmed by 9 bases and V by 5 bases; bases with no gene match: 6. The germline V gene encodes CDR1 SGHAT and CDR2 FQNNGV. CDR3 sequence reads: CASSRDRSTSPLHF. CDR3 in DNA: TGTGCCAGCAGCCGGGACAGGTCGACTTCACCCCTCCACTTT.

This chain joins TRBV6-6 and TRBJ1-5; D unresolved. The germline V gene has CDR1 MNHNY and CDR2 SVGAGI (reference sequence). CDR3 size: 13 residues. Trimming cost V 6 bases and J 3 bases, with 9 bases left between them. The CDR3 region has the DNA TGTGCCAGCAGATCGGGGTCCAATCAGCCCCAGCATTTT. It translates to CASRSGSNQPQHF.

The CDR3 here is CASSIDHTGSGNTIYF. The CDR3 region has the DNA TGTGCCAGTAGTATAGATCATACAGGGTCTGGAAACACCATATATTTT. V gene TRBV19 combines with J gene TRBJ1-3, with D possibly being TRBD1 (6 bases). Germline-derived CDR1 and CDR2 are LNHDA and SQIVND (reference sequence). V was pared by 0 bases and J by 1 base, with 10 bases between. CDR3 length: 16 amino acids.

The genes are TRBV19 and TRBJ2-2, with 7 bases aligning to TRBD1. Germline values: CDR1 LNHDA, CDR2 SQIVND (reference sequence). This CDR3 comprises 15 residues. J gave up 0 bases and V 6 bases, and 4 bases lay outside the gene matches. For the CDR3, the DNA is TGTGCCAGTAGCCGGGACAGCGCGAACACCGGGGAGCTGTTTTTT. Translation: CASSRDSANTGELFF.

A word on this clone: The sample carries other DNA sequences with the same CDR3. The gene calls are TRBV4-3 and TRBJ1-5; D not certain. This CDR3 contains 15 residues. The V and J ends lost 0 bases and 1 base respectively, with 7 bases between them. The germline CDR1 and CDR2 sequences are LGHNA and YSLEER. The CDR3 sequence is CASSQDRESNQPQHF. CDR3 bases: TGCGCCAGCAGCCAAGATCGGGAAAGCAATCAGCCCCAGCATTTT.

The V and J genes are TRBV14 and TRBJ2-4, with D possibly TRBD1 on 6 matching bases. The germline gives CDR1 SGHDN, CDR2 FVKESK. The CDR3 runs 17 residues. V was pared by 1 base and J by 0 bases, with 13 bases between. The CDR3, as DNA: TGTGCCAGCAGCCAAGGTGCAGGGGCTTTAGCCAAAAACATTCAGTACTTC. Translation: CASSQGAGALAKNIQYF.

The chain joins TRBV5-1 to TRBJ2-2; TRBD1 matches 8 bases. The CDR3 runs 15 residues. Germline values: CDR1 SGHRS, CDR2 YFSETQ. The V segment lost 4 bases and the J segment 0 bases; nucleotides outside the gene matches: 2. In DNA form, the CDR3 reads TGCGCCAGCAGCGAGGGACAGGCGAACACCGGGGAGCTGTTTTTT. Its protein product is CASSEGQANTGELFF. The complete variable domain, with remaining parts taken from reference TRBV5-1 and TRBJ2-2, reads KAGVTQTPRYLIKTRGQQVTLSCSPISGHRSVSWYQQTPGQGLQFLFEYFSETQRNKGNFPGRFSGRQFSNSRSEMNVSTLELGDSALYLCASSEGQANTGELFFGEGSRLTVL.

The J gene is TRBJ1-4, the V gene TRBV5-4; 8 bases map to TRBD1. The CDR3 length is 15 residues. V was clipped by 4 bases and J by 5 bases; unmatched bases: 7. Germline CDR1 reads SGHNT; CDR2 reads YYREEE (reference sequence). The DNA for the CDR3 is TGTGCCAGCAGCGTGAGGACAGGGAGAAATGAAAAACTGTTTTTT. Encoded protein: CASSVRTGRNEKLFF.

The chain recombines TRBV27 with TRBJ2-7, with TRBD2 matching 9 bases. The CDR3 runs 14 residues. Germline assignment: CDR1 MNHEY and CDR2 SMNVEV (reference sequence). The J segment lost 4 bases and the V segment lost 2 bases, leaving 3 bases of the junction unmatched. The CDR3 region has the DNA TGTGCCAGCAGTTTAAGGCTAGCGGGGTACGAGCAGTACTTC. Amino acid sequence: CASSLRLAGYEQYF.

The chain employs TRBV7-9 and TRBJ2-1; a possible D gene is TRBD2 (6 bases). Trimming took off 5 bases at V and 0 bases at J, with 14 bases between the two ends. The CDR3 contains 16 residues. CDR1 is SEHNR and CDR2 is FQNEAQ in the germline V gene (reference sequence). The CDR3 DNA follows: TGTGCCAGCAGCCTCGACGGGGGTAGCTCCTACAATGAGCAGTTCTTC. Its translation: CASSLDGGSSYNEQFF.

The V call is TRBV7-2, the J call TRBJ2-7; 10 bases map to TRBD1. Per the germline V gene, CDR1 is SGHTA and CDR2 is FQGNSA. J was trimmed by 2 bases and V by 3 bases; bases with no gene match: 4. The CDR3 covers 15 residues. CDR3: CASSFRDRGPYEQYF. DNA of the CDR3: TGTGCCAGCAGCTTTCGGGACAGGGGCCCCTACGAGCAGTACTTC. Looking up the rest from reference TRBV7-2 and TRBJ2-7 gives the full variable domain: GAGVSQSPSNKVTEKGKDVELRCDPISGHTALYWYRQSLGQGLEFLIYFQGNSAPDKSGLPSDRFSAERTGGSVSTLTIQRTQQEDSAVYLCASSFRDRGPYEQYFGPGTRLTVT.

The CDR3 DNA follows: TGTGCCAGCTCACCACTAACAGGGTCGGCAACCAAAAACATTCAGTACTTC. It is translated as CASSPLTGSATKNIQYF. The rearrangement links TRBV18 to TRBJ2-4, with D tentatively TRBD1 (6 bases). Deletions cut 1 base from V and 2 bases from J, with 15 bases between. The CDR3 has 17 residues. CDR1 and CDR2 from the germline V gene are KGHSH and LQKENI.

V is TRBV7-2 and J is TRBJ2-5, with 9 nucleotides matching TRBD1. The germline V gene encodes CDR1 SGHTA and CDR2 FQGNSA. With V trimmed by 0 bases and J by 5 bases, 13 bases remained unmatched. The length of the CDR3 is 18 residues. The CDR3 protein is CASSLARVDRGNWETQYF. The CDR3 DNA reads as TGTGCCAGCAGCTTAGCTAGGGTGGACAGGGGAAATTGGGAGACCCAGTACTTC. The variable domain in full, with the rest retrieved from reference TRBV7-2 and TRBJ2-5, is GAGVSQSPSNKVTEKGKDVELRCDPISGHTALYWYRQSLGQGLEFLIYFQGNSAPDKSGLPSDRFSAERTGGSVSTLTIQRTQQEDSAVYLCASSLARVDRGNWETQYFGPGTRLLVL.

This clone was detected once. The rearrangement uses TRBV7-2 and TRBJ1-5, with 7 bases aligning to TRBD1. V was clipped by 1 base and J by 4 bases; unmatched bases: 1. This CDR3 has 14 amino acids. Germline CDR1 is SGHTA and CDR2 is FQGNSA. The CDR3 DNA is TGTGCCAGCAGCTTAGACAGGGGAAATCAGCCCCAGCATTTT. Its translation is CASSLDRGNQPQHF.

The chain uses TRBV18 and TRBJ1-3; D not resolved. Germline V lookup: CDR1 KGHSH, CDR2 LQKENI. Trimming removed 6 bases at V and 1 base at J, with 25 bases between. The CDR3 is 19 amino acids. CDR3 region: CASSGNTQSHRQSGNTIYF. The CDR3 nucleotides read TGTGCCAGCTCGGGCAACACCCAATCCCACCGACAATCTGGAAACACCATATATTTT.

This chain links TRBV6-5 with TRBJ2-5, with D possibly TRBD1 on 6 matching bases. Germline V gene data show CDR1 as MNHEY and CDR2 as SVGAGI. V was trimmed by 4 bases and J by 3 bases, leaving 12 bases between them. This CDR3 is built from 14 residues. Here the CDR3 DNA reads TGTGCCAGCAGTTCTGGGACAACGAAAGAGACCCAGTACTTC. Translated: CASSSGTTKETQYF.

The V and J genes are TRBV5-6 and TRBJ2-5, with D maybe TRBD1 (6 bases). Trimming stripped 0 bases from V and 1 base from J, with 19 bases between. Looked up from germline, CDR1 is SGHDT and CDR2 is YYEEEE. The CDR3 contains 18 residues. CDR3 in amino acids: CASSLGRGTTPSQETQYF. In DNA form, the CDR3 reads TGTGCCAGCAGCTTGGGCAGGGGAACAACTCCATCCCAAGAGACCCAGTACTTC.

The rearrangement joins TRBV5-1 to TRBJ1-1; 7 nucleotides align to TRBD1. After removal of 2 bases from V and 0 bases from J, the junction contained 4 bases not matched to a gene. The CDR3 is made up of 15 amino acids. Germline V lookup: CDR1 SGHRS, CDR2 YFSETQ. The DNA of the CDR3 is TGCGCCAGCAGCTTCACCGGGACAGTGAACACTGAAGCTTTCTTT. Translated: CASSFTGTVNTEAFF.

This chain connects TRBV9 to TRBJ2-7, with D maybe TRBD1 (7 bases). This CDR3 is 15 amino acids long. Deletions cut 5 bases from V and 5 bases from J, with 20 bases between. Per germline, CDR1 SGDLS and CDR2 YYNGEE. The CDR3 region is CASSAAQGGFHEQYF. CDR3 DNA: TGTGCCAGCAGTGCCGCTCAGGGGGGTTTCCACGAGCAGTACTTC.

This clone was observed a handful of times. The V and J genes are TRBV29-1 and TRBJ2-7; 8 bases match TRBD2. This CDR3 is 15 amino acids long. Germline assignment: CDR1 SQVTM and CDR2 ANQGSEA. Losses at the gene ends were 4 bases for V and 0 bases for J; bases not matched to a gene: 8. The CDR3 loop is CSVGYGRGASYEQYF. CDR3 nucleotides: TGCAGCGTTGGTTATGGGCGGGGGGCCTCCTACGAGCAGTACTTC.

This chain connects TRBV7-2 to TRBJ2-7; D might be TRBD2 (7 bases). V gave up 1 base and J gave up 0 bases, with 10 bases separating them. Per germline, CDR1 SGHTA and CDR2 FQGNSA. CDR3 length: 15 amino acids. DNA of the CDR3: TGTGCCAGCAGCTTAGTAGGGGGGGGCTCCTACGAGCAGTACTTC. This gives the protein CASSLVGGGSYEQYF. The full variable domain, in which reference TRBV7-2 and TRBJ2-7 provide the parts outside the CDR3, is GAGVSQSPSNKVTEKGKDVELRCDPISGHTALYWYRQSLGQGLEFLIYFQGNSAPDKSGLPSDRFSAERTGGSVSTLTIQRTQQEDSAVYLCASSLVGGGSYEQYFGPGTRLTVT.

The CDR3 reads CASRPTSGGPSEQYF. The CDR3 DNA follows: TGTGCCAGCAGGCCGACTAGCGGGGGGCCATCAGAGCAGTACTTC. This sequence joins TRBV2 and TRBJ2-7; 13 bases map to TRBD2. The CDR3 runs to 15 residues. V dropped 6 bases and J dropped 7; count of bases not matched to a gene: 9. The germline V gene encodes CDR1 SNHLY and CDR2 FYNNEI. Together with reference TRBV2 and TRBJ2-7, the CDR3 gives the full variable domain: EPEVTQTPSHQVTQMGQEVILRCVPISNHLYFYWYRQILGQKVEFLVSFYNNEISEKSEIFDDQFSVERPDGSNFTLKIRSTKLEDSAMYFCASRPTSGGPSEQYFGPGTRLTVT.

The chain is built from TRBV5-6 and TRBJ2-7, with TRBD1 identical over 8 bases. In germline, CDR1 is SGHDT, CDR2 YYEEEE. V gave up 4 bases and J gave up 6 bases; unmatched junction bases: 9. The CDR3 is 14 residues long. The CDR3 is CASSRQGAKGEQYF. In DNA, the CDR3 is TGTGCCAGCAGCCGTCAGGGGGCTAAGGGCGAGCAGTACTTC.